The sequence of this T cell receptor beta chain was determined in a study of cytomegalovirus exposure and HLA in healthy donors (dated by TCRdb to between 2016 and 2019). A note on the overall study: According to an earlier analysis of 587 of the donors, about 190 million T cells yielded 90 million to 130 million unique TCR beta sequences and around 300 Gb of sequence data. About 300 gigabases of sequencing data and 70 million to 100 million unique TCR sequences were included in an early release covering about 700 HLA-typed donors. The genetic ancestry cluster associated with self-reported Caucasian donors included about 84% of the 300 to 400 genotyped donors. The study was designed to test whether signatures of past pathogen exposure could be identified by cataloging public T cell receptors. Using immunosequencing, the study profiled T cell repertoires from 500 to 800 subjects and related those repertoires to cytomegalovirus serostatus. Besides the first cohort of roughly 660 subjects, a separate validation cohort made up of around 120 different subjects was used. High-throughput TCR immunosequencing, statistical association of individual TCRs with disease status, and machine learning were combined to predict cytomegalovirus infection status. In a later analysis, previously published TCR beta repertoires from 550 to 750 donors were re-analyzed and high-resolution HLA genotyping was added so that TCR occurrence patterns could be studied. Rather than using new phenotypic data, the later analysis identified candidate immune exposures from TCR beta sequences and from how often those sequences occurred across donors. In an earlier analysis of 500 to 650 of the donors, high-throughput TCR beta sequencing was used to judge whether each TCR beta V gene segment behaved as functional or pseudogenic. Alongside the repertoire data, information on donor age, sex, ethnicity and CMV serostatus was compiled. In a later genetic analysis, genome-wide SNP genotypes for about three fifths of the 666 donors were used, and that subset was treated as a discovery cohort. Every discovery cohort repertoire had been produced on one sequencing platform. Class I and class II HLA loci were covered by the typing at four-digit resolution. The number of typed donors differed by locus: 629-630 for A, B, C, DRB1 and DQB1; roughly 510 for DQA1; 606 for DPA1; and 400 to 480 for DPB1. Roughly five DR-DQ haplotypes were treated as single units for association and clustering because of strong linkage in the cohort. Among some 400 genotyped donors of the cohort, an average of 235,054 unique TCR beta nucleotide sequences were sequenced per donor, roughly a sixth of them non-productive.

With regard to this clone: Its cognate antigen has yet to be identified.

V gives up 10 bases and J gives up 4 bases, and the segment between their germline ends measures 13 bases. Reading from cysteine to phenylalanine, the CDR3 counts 12 amino acids. Only the CDR3 portion is preserved as DNA: 36 bases, with reading frame beginning at the first base. Based on the germline V gene (reference sequence), the CDR1 and CDR2 sequences are MNHNY and SVGAGI. Libraries were made using the immunoSEQ multiplex PCR assay. A mixture of 60 forward primers for TCR Vbeta segments and 13 reverse primers for TCR Jbeta segments was used in the multiplex PCR. The CDR3 region of rearranged TCR beta genes was amplified from genomic DNA with a multiplex PCR assay. Amplified TCR beta libraries were sequenced as 87-base-pair reads on the Illumina HiSeq System. Concerning the study's data processing: In a later analysis, 77 million or so unique TCR beta chains were counted across the 666 repertoires, and approximately 11 million of these chains were shared by at least two donors. Raw reads were error-corrected and collapsed into unique sequences by a nearest-neighbor algorithm in which closely related sequences were merged to remove PCR and sequencing errors. Alignment of CDR3 sequences to IMGT reference sequences was used to assign V, D and J gene segments. Each retained sequence needed at least a six-nucleotide match to both a V gene segment and a J gene segment. Rearrangements were called productive when the CDR3 lacked stop codons and stayed in frame with V and J; all others were non-productive. CDR3 was defined by IMGT convention, running from the second conserved V-encoded cysteine to the conserved J-encoded phenylalanine. The earlier analysis of about 620 of the donors excluded sequences that lacked an unambiguous match to a single V gene segment. An earlier analysis of over 450 of the donors classified V segments as functional when productive rearrangements were above 56.7% and as segregating when the standard deviation between donors was above 5%. A statistical classification framework was developed to diagnose cytomegalovirus status using the catalog of TCR beta chain sequences. A later analysis assigned V and J genes by comparing TCR nucleotide sequences with IMGT/GENE-DB human TR gene sequences. In a later analysis, CDR3 sequences and most-parsimonious VDJ recombination scenarios were assigned using the TCRdist pipeline. A later analysis defined each TCR beta chain by its CDR3 amino acid sequence plus V-gene family, and excluded reads lacking a unique V-gene family. As a way to deal with suspected cross-contamination and a sequencing artifact, a later analysis dropped 450 to 600 nucleotide sequences that were highly shared and had low generation probability. A later analysis calculated a clonal expansion index for each public chain from normalized within-repertoire ranks of inferred template counts. In a later analysis, generation probabilities were computed using a VDJ recombination model fitted to out-of-frame rearrangements, and the results were checked against IGoR. In a later analysis, TCR-TCR, TCR-HLA and TCR-CMV co-occurrence was scored with hypergeometric tests, and a repertoire-size bias correction was applied to TCR pairs. In a later analysis, false discovery rates were estimated by permuting HLA or CMV assignments 20 times. In a later analysis, co-occurring TCRs were grouped with DBSCAN, and TCRdist sequence similarity was added when clustering was performed within HLA-allele-positive subsets. Repertoires with fewer than 30,000 or more than 120,000 public chains were left out of co-occurrence clustering, as were about 5 repertoires with anomalous nucleotide sharing. TCRdb retrieved this table from immuneACCESS and kept in-frame rearrangements only. Not all clones are present; in checked studies, unresolved V genes account for under half, and no reason is known for the remainder. The V and J calls and clone size are taken from that table; D and trimming were inferred from the DNA. The sample's table lists a count of over 100,000 clones. The ten top clones hold 1.7% of the sample.

In total, around 600 healthy bone marrow donors made up the cohort. Cohort members were all nominally healthy when sampled, although unrecorded immune exposures were likely present. The donor was CMV seronegative and belonged to the group of 352 seronegative cohort members. Each donor provided a peripheral blood sample, and peripheral blood mononuclear cells were used for TCR beta sequencing. Genomic DNA extraction from the blood cell samples was performed with the Qiagen DNeasy Blood Extraction Kit. Points the paper makes about the study in general: A further reported finding was that TCR beta sequences accurately predicted the HLA-A and HLA-B alleles for most subjects in the first cohort. In a later analysis, the rate of TCR association differed among HLA loci, with DRB1 alleles having the most associated TCRs and HLA-C alleles having the fewest. Most TCR sequences were observed very rarely across donors, whereas some public TCRs were present in many individuals. Cytomegalovirus status was reported to be diagnosed by the classifier with high specificity and sensitivity in both the original and validation cohorts. Most CMV-associated TCR beta chains appeared to be HLA-restricted in a later analysis, and the HLA associations seemed to be driven largely by CMV exposure. Strong co-occurrence of HLA alleles, especially DR and DQ, made assigning TCR associations to individual alleles difficult. A later analysis associated 15,000 or so TCR beta sequences with specific HLA alleles at a false discovery rate of 0.05. In a later genetic analysis, a missense DCLRE1C variant was associated with V-gene and J-gene trimming of TCR beta chains, and the association was replicated in an independent cohort. The study listed approximately 150 TCR beta chains as associated with cytomegalovirus. The sequencing pipeline was judged likely to have produced a cluster of highly shared sequence variants as a technical artifact. Because counts were too low, more than 15 rarely observed V segments, including chromosome 9 orphons, were left out of the earlier analysis of approximately 580 of the donors. In an earlier analysis of over 550 of the donors, most TCR beta V segments were observed in productive rearrangements about 87% or about 30% of the time, broadly matching IMGT annotations. Roughly uniform sequencing depth across donors was assumed in presence/absence analyses, although this assumption may not hold. Some IMGT-functional V segments, including TRBV6-2 and TRBV6-3, could not be distinguished by the 87-base-pair reads and were therefore excluded. A few of the identified cytomegalovirus-associated TCR beta chains were confirmed in vitro to be specific for cytomegalovirus antigens. A later analysis found that HLA-associated TCR beta chains were more clonally expanded and had lower generation probabilities than equally common non-associated chains. In this cohort, only TCR beta chains were sequenced, and detectable features were limited by the absence of alpha or paired-chain data. Because HLA typing was missing for some donors at each locus, association tests included only the typed subset. The only immune exposure information available for the cohort was CMV serostatus. According to a later analysis, parvovirus B19, influenza, CMV and Epstein-Barr virus appeared linked to several top co-occurrence clusters. Linkage disequilibrium might explain the correlated functional status among segregating V segments, but an unknown experimental factor could not be excluded. In a later genetic analysis, fewer N-insertions in productive TCRs were reported among donors in an Asian-associated ancestry cluster than the roughly 700-donor mean. The authors suggested that the approach could potentially be extended to other disease states and immunological phenotypes.

The V and J genes are TRBV6-6 and TRBJ1-1; the D region possibly corresponds to TRBD1 (6 bases align). The source material was PBMCs. This clonotype was sampled from a man younger than 30 in good health and CMV-seronegative. The nucleotides are TGTGCCATAAGGTCAGGGGCCACTGAAGCTTTCTTT. This encodes CAIRSGATEAFF.